This TCR beta chain was found in a study of T cell responses to AZD1222 COVID-19 vaccine. Study information: Investigators merged groups given second doses at roughly 4 or roughly 12 weeks.

The study, taken as a whole, reports: At 160-218 and 743-854, vaccine-associated CD4 TCRs were dominant, and they spanned spike. At baseline, just a handful of AZD1222 recipients tested seropositive. Sampling that yielded the repertoires occurred only after the peak T cell response.

Data came from immunoSEQ multiplex PCR; TCRdb stores just in-frame clones and leaves some out. The data contain 100,000 to 150,000 clones, under 85% of them singletons. As regards this clone: Its target is not known.

The trim removed 5 bases at V and 6 bases at J, leaving 10 bases unmatched. This CDR3 has 15 residues. Germline assignment: CDR1 SGHTA and CDR2 FQGNSA. The specimen was peripheral blood, collected on day 0 of AZD1222 vaccination. The receptor's source is an adult in good health. The rearrangement uses TRBV7-2 and TRBJ2-1; 7 bases agree with TRBD2. The CDR3 is CASSSRVGRGNEQFF. The CDR3 region has the DNA TGTGCCAGCAGCAGCAGGGTGGGGAGGGGCAATGAGCAGTTCTTC.